A selection of T cell receptor beta chains follows, all from one sample in a study of radiotherapy plus CTLA-4 blockade in lung cancer. Data came from immunoSEQ multiplex PCR; TCRdb stores just in-frame clones and leaves some out. Of 60,000 to 70,000 clones in the sample, 70% to 80% are singletons; the top ten hold roughly 9.7%. Material: peripheral blood, obtained from a patient treated with radiotherapy plus ipilimumab. Source of these receptors: a human donor with non-small cell lung cancer who had a complete response to radiotherapy plus ipilimumab. Each CDR3 is given without its conserved first and last residue.

TRBV18	10	ASSPLPDTQY
TRBV30	13	AWSVLGQGKNIQY
TRBV6-5	13	ASIIGQVYNSPLH
TRBV19	12	ASREDVSGLEQY
TRBV7-2	14	ASSYGQGARRTEAF
TRBV10-3	11	AISSPPESQQY
TRBV11-3	13	ASSLEGIAAAEAF
TRBV30	15	ACIGRDKPFSNYGYT
TRBV9	13	ASSVAGLSGETQY
TRBV7-2	13	ASRMAGGIYNEQF
TRBV2	12	ASSESGHTGELF
TRBV7-2	13	ASSLGGQGGEKLF
TRBV9	11	ASSATFGGGYT
TRBV27	10	ASRSSGSTQY
TRBV19	12	ASTPGQGAGEQF
TRBV7-6	14	ASSLDGTGGYYGYT
TRBV19	11	ATQPASNQPQH
TRBV6-5	14	ASSSTSGGGEETQY
TRBV7-9	12	ASSLEGEAGELF
TRBV2	11	ASSRQQYYGYT
TRBV7-2	14	ASSSTGIGSNQPQH
TRBV19	13	ASSMGARGNQPQH
TRBV21-1	15	ASSKEYGPKVGYEQY
TRBV5-4	12	ASSAGLLGETQY
TRBV30	14	AWSVRARVAGNTIY
TRBV2	13	ASSPDLRSSYEQY
TRBV7-9	12	ASGESAGHGGYT
TRBV6-6	12	ASSPGGGSTEAF
TRBV29-1	9	SVTRGTEQY
TRBV7-2	15	ASSFPGGQGNNYGYT
TRBV6-6	11	ASSYIHWAGPT
TRBV30	13	AWSLTGTGGNTIY
TRBV7-9	13	ASSPVIGIGNTIY
TRBV9	11	ASSARDGNTIY
TRBV13	16	ASSLGGVGGGRANVLT
TRBV19	12	ASTLPGRNLGYT